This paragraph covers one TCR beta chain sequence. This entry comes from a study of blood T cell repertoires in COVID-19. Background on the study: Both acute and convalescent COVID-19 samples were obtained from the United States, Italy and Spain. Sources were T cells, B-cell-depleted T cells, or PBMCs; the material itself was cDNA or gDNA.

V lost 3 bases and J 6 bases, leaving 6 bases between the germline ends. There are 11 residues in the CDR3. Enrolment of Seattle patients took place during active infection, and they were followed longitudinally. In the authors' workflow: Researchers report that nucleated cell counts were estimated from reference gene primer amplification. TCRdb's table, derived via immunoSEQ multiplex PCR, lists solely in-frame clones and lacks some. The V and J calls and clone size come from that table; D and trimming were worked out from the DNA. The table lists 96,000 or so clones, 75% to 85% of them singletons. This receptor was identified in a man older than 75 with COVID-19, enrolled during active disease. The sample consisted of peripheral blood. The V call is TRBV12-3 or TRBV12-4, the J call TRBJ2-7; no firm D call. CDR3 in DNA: TGTGCCAGCAGTTTTGGCACCGAGCAGTACTTC. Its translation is CASSFGTEQYF.